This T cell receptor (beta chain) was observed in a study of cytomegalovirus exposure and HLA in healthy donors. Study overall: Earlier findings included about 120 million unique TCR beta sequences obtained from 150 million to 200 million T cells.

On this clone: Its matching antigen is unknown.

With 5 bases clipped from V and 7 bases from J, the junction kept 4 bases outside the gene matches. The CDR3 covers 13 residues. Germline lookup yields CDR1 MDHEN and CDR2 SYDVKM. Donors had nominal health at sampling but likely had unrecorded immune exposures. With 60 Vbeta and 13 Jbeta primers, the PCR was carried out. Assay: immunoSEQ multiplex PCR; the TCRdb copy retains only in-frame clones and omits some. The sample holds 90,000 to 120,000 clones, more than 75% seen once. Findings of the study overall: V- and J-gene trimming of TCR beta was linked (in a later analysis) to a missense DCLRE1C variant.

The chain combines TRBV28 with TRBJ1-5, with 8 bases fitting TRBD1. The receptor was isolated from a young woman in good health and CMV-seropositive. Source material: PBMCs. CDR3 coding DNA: TGTGCCAGCAGTGACAGGGGTGGACAGCCCCAGCATTTT. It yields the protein CASSDRGGQPQHF.